Listed below are T cell receptor beta chains from one sample, sequenced in a study of blood T cell repertoires in COVID-19. Method: immunoSEQ multiplex PCR; TCRdb's copy keeps in-frame clones and lacks some. The data show tens of thousands of clones, 70% to 90% seen once. Sequenced material: peripheral blood. These receptors originate from a woman aged 80 or older with COVID-19, enrolled during active disease. Both conserved end residues are part of each CDR3. The D gene is left open where the match is weak. Size tells how often a clone was seen (once, few, many) or the class of an expanded clone, and some rows leave it out.

TRBV2,TRBD1,TRBJ1-1,few,TGTGCCAGCAGTGGGAGCGACAGGGCGAACACTGAAGCTTTCTTT,CASSGSDRANTEAFF
TRBV5-5,TRBD2,TRBJ2-2,NA,TGTGCCAGCAGCTTGGCCCGACTAGCGGGGGGGAACACCGGGGAGCTGTTTTTT,CASSLARLAGGNTGELFF
TRBV7-2,TRBD2,TRBJ2-3,NA,TGTGCCAGCAGTTTTTTGTCTCAGCGGGGAGGAACAGATACGCAGTATTTT,CASSFLSQRGGTDTQYF
TRBV10-3,TRBD1,TRBJ2-2,once,TGTGCCATCAGAGCGACAGGGGGGACCGGGGAGCTGTTTTTT,CAIRATGGTGELFF
TRBV5-1,TRBD1,TRBJ1-1,NA,TGCGCCAGCAGCTGGGCAGGACAGGGGGAAACTGAAGCTTTCTTT,CASSWAGQGETEAFF
TRBV19,TRBD1,TRBJ1-2,NA,TGTGCCAGTAGTTCGCAGGGGGATTATGGCTACACCTTC,CASSSQGDYGYTF
TRBV10-3,NA,TRBJ2-5,NA,TGTGCCATCAGTGAGTCGGGAGCGGTGGAGACCCAGTACTTC,CAISESGAVETQYF
TRBV5-6,TRBD2,TRBJ2-2,NA,TGTGCCAGCAGCAAACTAGCGGGAGAGCCCGGGGAGCTGTTTTTT,CASSKLAGEPGELFF
TRBV15,NA,TRBJ2-1,NA,TGTGCCACCAGCAGAAGGGGCAGGGACAATGAGCAGTTCTTC,CATSRRGRDNEQFF
TRBV6-2/TRBV6-3,TRBD1,TRBJ1-2,once,TGTGCCAGCAGTTACTCGAAGGGACAGCCCCTAAATGGCTACACCTTC,CASSYSKGQPLNGYTF
TRBV10-2,NA,TRBJ1-4,NA,TGCGCCAGCAGGGATGAGACCGGGAGTAATGAAAAACTGTTTTTT,CASRDETGSNEKLFF
TRBV6-6,NA,TRBJ1-2,NA,TGTGCCAGCAGTACCGGGACAAACTATGGCTACACCTTC,CASSTGTNYGYTF
TRBV5-3,TRBD2,TRBJ2-7,few,TGTGCCCCAAGCCCCCGGGAGGACCGCACCTACGAGCAGTACTTC,CAPSPREDRTYEQYF
TRBV6-4,NA,TRBJ1-2,NA,TGTGCCAGCAGGGACTCGTACAGGATATCAAATGGCTACACCTTC,CASRDSYRISNGYTF
TRBV7-2,TRBD1,TRBJ1-5,NA,TGTGCCAGCAGCTTGGGGGGACAGGGAGCGGGCCAGCCCCAGCATTTT,CASSLGGQGAGQPQHF
TRBV5-5,NA,TRBJ2-7,NA,TGTGCCAGCAGCTTTACACGAGGCGAGCAGTACTTC,CASSFTRGEQYF
TRBV19,NA,TRBJ1-5,NA,TGTGCCAGTACCCCCGGGATAGCAAGCAATCAGCCCCAGCATTTT,CASTPGIASNQPQHF
TRBV5-6,TRBD1,TRBJ2-7,NA,TGTGCCAGCAGCCTCGGGACAGGGGGTTCCTACGAGCAGTACTTC,CASSLGTGGSYEQYF
TRBV4-3,TRBD1,TRBJ1-2,NA,TGCGCCAGCAGCCAGGGGACCGGGACAGAGCGGAATGCTGGCTACACCTTC,CASSQGTGTERNAGYTF
TRBV19,TRBD1,TRBJ1-4,NA,TGTGCCAGTAAATCAGGGGGCAACGAAAAACTGTTTTTT,CASKSGGNEKLFF
TRBV18,NA,TRBJ1-4,once,TGTGCCAGCTCACCCTTCGAGGGAGTAAATAAAAAACTGTTTTTT,CASSPFEGVNKKLFF
TRBV11-2,TRBD1,TRBJ1-1,once,TGTGCCAGCAGCTTAGACAGGGGGCTTTACACTGAAGCTTTCTTT,CASSLDRGLYTEAFF
TRBV19,NA,TRBJ1-1,NA,TGTGCCAGTAGTATGGGGTCGGGGGGCAGGACTGAAGCTTTCTTT,CASSMGSGGRTEAFF
TRBV7-2,NA,TRBJ2-7,NA,TGTGCCAGCAGCTTAGCTCGTTATTCCTACGAGCAGTACTTC,CASSLARYSYEQYF
TRBV14,NA,TRBJ2-1,NA,TGTGCCAGCAGTACCTACAATGAGCAGTTCTTC,CASSTYNEQFF
TRBV2,NA,TRBJ1-1,once,TGTGCCAGCAGTCAACAGGGTAGCAACACTGAAGCTTTCTTT,CASSQQGSNTEAFF
TRBV18,TRBD1,TRBJ1-4,NA,TGTGCCAGCTCACCACCTCGGACAGGGGCGGGGGAAAAACTGTTTTTT,CASSPPRTGAGEKLFF
TRBV18,TRBD2,TRBJ2-5,NA,TGTGCCAGCTCACCACCGTTTCTAGCGGGAGGGCCCGAGACCCAGTACTTC,CASSPPFLAGGPETQYF
TRBV7-2,NA,TRBJ1-5,few,TGTGCCAGCAGCTTAGTGGCGGCCAGGGGTCAGCCCCAGCATTTT,CASSLVAARGQPQHF
TRBV6-5,NA,TRBJ1-1,NA,TGTGCCAGCGAGAAAGGGGGGGCCAACACTGAAGCTTTCTTT,CASEKGGANTEAFF
TRBV4-3,TRBD1,TRBJ2-7,NA,TGCGCCAGCAGCCAAGGCATGGGACAGGCCTACGAGCAGTACTTC,CASSQGMGQAYEQYF
TRBV4-3,TRBD1,TRBJ1-1,NA,TGCGCCAGCAGCCTCACCGGGACAGGTTATCCTTTGAACACTGAAGCTTTCTTT,CASSLTGTGYPLNTEAFF
TRBV5-1,TRBD1,TRBJ1-1,NA,TGCGCCAGCAGCGCAGACAGGGTTGTTACCACTGAAGCTTTCTTT,CASSADRVVTTEAFF
TRBV7-8,NA,TRBJ2-1,NA,TGTGCCAGCAGTCTAGCAAATGAGCAGTTCTTC,CASSLANEQFF
TRBV21-1,NA,TRBJ2-7,NA,TGTGCCAGCAGTCCAGAAACAGGGATCTACGAGCAGTACTTC,CASSPETGIYEQYF
TRBV7-2,TRBD1,TRBJ1-6,NA,TGTGCCAGCAGCGTCGACAGGGGGGTTTATAATTCACCCCTCCACTTT,CASSVDRGVYNSPLHF
TRBV28,NA,TRBJ1-5,NA,TGTGCCAGCAAACCAGGGTGGGATCAGCCCCAGCATTTT,CASKPGWDQPQHF
TRBV9,NA,TRBJ1-1,NA,TGTGCCAGCAGCGTATTACAGGGCTCTGAAGCTTTCTTT,CASSVLQGSEAFF